Listed here are 27 T cell receptor beta chains from one sample, sequenced in a study of T cell changes during pregnancy in multiple sclerosis. Clones were sequenced by immunoSEQ multiplex PCR, and TCRdb holds only the in-frame ones, with some missing. This sample has roughly 40,000 clones, with around 90% found just once. The source was CD4+ T cells from peripheral blood mononuclear cells, collected after pregnancy. These receptors were collected from a female donor in good health, enrolled as a control in a pregnancy study.

The CDR3 spells CASSTDRYIQYF. In nucleotides, the CDR3 is TGTGCCAGCAGTACCGACAGATACATTCAGTACTTC. The V call is TRBV2, the J call TRBJ2-4; perhaps TRBD1 as D (5 bases). Trimming took off 5 bases at V and 8 bases at J, with 10 bases between the two ends. The CDR3 contains 12 residues. Germline CDR1 and CDR2: SNHLY and FYNNEI.

The V and J genes are TRBV5-1 and TRBJ1-2, with 10 bases matching TRBD1. The V gene end was trimmed by 4 bases and the J gene end by 12 bases; junction bases not matched to a gene: 15. This CDR3 is 15 amino acids long. Germline V CDR1 and CDR2: SGHRS, YFSETQ. DNA for the CDR3: TGCGCCAGCAGCCCCGGGGAGGGACAGGGGTTAGAGAACACCTTC. This encodes CASSPGEGQGLENTF.

The chain joins TRBV19 to TRBJ1-1; possible D gene TRBD1, 6 bases. The CDR3 totals 12 residues. Germline lookup yields CDR1 LNHDA and CDR2 SQIVND (reference sequence). V lost 9 bases, J lost 4 bases, and 12 bases lay in between. CDR3 region: CASIQGTTEAFF. In nucleotides, the CDR3 is TGTGCCAGCATACAGGGTACCACTGAAGCTTTCTTT. Complete variable domain (other parts from reference TRBV19 and TRBJ1-1): DGGITQSPKYLFRKEGQNVTLSCEQNLNHDAMYWYRQDPGQGLRLIYYSQIVNDFQKGDIAEGYSVSREKKESFPLTVTSAQKNPTAFYLCASIQGTTEAFFGQGTRLTVV.

This chain connects TRBV19 to TRBJ2-7, with TRBD2 identical over 8 bases. With 7 bases clipped from V and 7 bases from J, the junction kept 6 bases outside the gene matches. The CDR3 sequence is 12 residues long. Per the germline V gene, CDR1 is LNHDA and CDR2 is SQIVND (reference sequence). This CDR3 reads CASTGRAGEQYF. CDR3 nucleotides: TGTGCCAGTACCGGGAGGGCGGGAGAGCAGTACTTC.

The V and J genes are TRBV5-6 and TRBJ2-5, with D possibly matching TRBD1 (5 bases). The end of the DNA aligns better with TRBJ2-7, so the J call may be wrong. CDR1 and CDR2 from the germline V gene are SGHDT and YYEEEE. The CDR3 is made up of 12 amino acids. The CDR3 protein is CASRGVYYEQYF. The CDR3 DNA is TGTGCCAGCAGAGGGGTTTATTACGAGCAGTACTTC.

The chain employs TRBV5-4 and TRBJ1-2; tentative D call: TRBD1 (5 bases). Germline CDR1 SGHNT, CDR2 YYREEE (reference sequence). V dropped 4 bases and J dropped 6 bases, with 10 bases sitting between them. This CDR3 has 12 amino acids. The CDR3 spells CASSVDRDGYTF. The CDR3 DNA reads TGTGCCAGCAGCGTCGACAGAGATGGCTACACCTTC.

DNA of the CDR3: TGCGCCAGCAGCTCGCGGACAGCAAGCTCTGGGGCCAACGTCCTGACTTTC. Translated: CASSSRTASSGANVLTF. J is TRBJ2-6 and V is TRBV5-1, with D possibly matching TRBD1 (6 bases). This CDR3 comprises 17 residues. Trimming stripped 3 bases from V and 0 bases from J, with 13 bases between. Germline loops: CDR1 SGHRS, CDR2 YFSETQ.

This rearrangement joins TRBV28 to TRBJ2-2, with a possible D match to TRBD1 (5 bases). This CDR3 has 18 amino acids. Trimming removed 6 bases from V and 2 bases from J, with 22 bases in between. In germline, CDR1 is MDHEN, CDR2 SYDVKM. The CDR3 nucleotides are TGTGCCAGCAGCCCGTCCCGTTGGGGCACGAATAACACCGGGGAGCTGTTTTTT. As protein: CASSPSRWGTNNTGELFF.

This chain connects TRBV7-8 to TRBJ1-2; 11 nucleotides agree with TRBD1. Per the germline V gene, CDR1 is SGHVS and CDR2 is FQNEAQ. The CDR3 runs 15 residues. V was clipped by 4 bases and J by 5 bases; unmatched bases: 6. This CDR3 reads CASSSRDRGIYGYTF. CDR3 DNA: TGTGCCAGCAGCTCTCGGGACAGGGGGATTTATGGCTACACCTTC. The full variable domain, completed using reference TRBV7-8 and TRBJ1-2, is GAGVSQSPRYKVAKRGQDVALRCDPISGHVSLFWYQQALGQGPEFLTYFQNEAQLDKSGLPSDRFFAERPEGSVSTLKIQRTQQEDSAVYLCASSSRDRGIYGYTFGSGTRLTVV.

This chain joins TRBV5-4 and TRBJ2-2; TRBD1 agrees at 7 bases. This CDR3 has 14 residues. J was trimmed by 6 bases and V by 4 bases; bases with no gene match: 6. Germline CDR1 is SGHNT and CDR2 is YYREEE (reference sequence). CDR3 DNA sequence: TGTGCCAGCAGCGTTGGACAGGCGGCCGGGGAGCTGTTTTTT. Residues: CASSVGQAAGELFF.

The chain carries TRBV5-6 and TRBJ1-4, with D tentatively TRBD1 (5 bases). The germline CDR1 and CDR2 sequences are SGHDT and YYEEEE. Trimming removed 1 base from V and 1 base from J, with 5 bases in between. This CDR3 is 14 amino acids long. The CDR3 spells CASSLQGTNEKLFF. CDR3 nucleotide sequence: TGTGCCAGCAGCTTGCAGGGAACTAATGAAAAACTGTTTTTT.

This rearrangement joins TRBV30 to TRBJ1-1; the D is unclear. With 4 bases removed from V and 2 bases from J, the gap between germline ends came to 14 bases. The germline CDR1 and CDR2 sequences are GTSNPN and SVGIG (reference sequence). CDR3 size: 14 residues. The CDR3 DNA reads TGTGCCTGGACTCGGGGAAATACTAACACTGAAGCTTTCTTT. Protein sequence: CAWTRGNTNTEAFF.

The V call is TRBV7-9, the J call TRBJ2-7, with 9 bases identical to TRBD1. The CDR3 has 17 residues. V shed 4 bases and J 3 bases; nucleotides not matched to a gene: 13. From germline, CDR1 is SEHNR and CDR2 FQNEAQ (reference sequence). The CDR3 bases are TGTGCCAGCAGCTCCTTCCCGGGACAGGGAAATGTCTACGAGCAGTACTTC. This sequence encodes CASSSFPGQGNVYEQYF.

The chain recombines TRBV7-9 with TRBJ2-3; D remains unclear. The V gene lost 1 base and the J gene lost 4 bases, with 9 bases spanning the gap. The CDR3 runs 14 residues. Germline V CDR1 and CDR2: SEHNR, FQNEAQ (reference sequence). The CDR3 region is CASSLDGSPDTQYF. The CDR3 DNA reads TGTGCCAGCAGCTTAGACGGGTCCCCAGATACGCAGTATTTT.

This rearrangement joins TRBV7-7 to TRBJ2-1; the D gene is possibly TRBD1 (6 bases). The V gene's germline CDR1 is SSHAT and CDR2 FNYEAQ (reference sequence). V lost 5 bases, J lost 3 bases, and 17 bases lay in between. This CDR3 spans 16 amino acids. In DNA, the CDR3 is TGTGCCAGCAGCGCCGGCCCGAGACAGGACTACAATGAGCAGTTCTTC. Its protein is CASSAGPRQDYNEQFF.

This clone was detected once. The chain has TRBV5-1 and TRBJ2-7; 12 nucleotides align to TRBD2. Germline CDR1 is SGHRS and CDR2 is YFSETQ. The CDR3 contains 15 residues. The junction had 3 bases not matched to a gene; V was cut back by 3 bases and J by 2 bases. Written as DNA, the CDR3 is TGCGCCAGCAGCTCGACTAGCGGGAGCCCCTACGAGCAGTACTTC. Encoded protein: CASSSTSGSPYEQYF.

The V gene is TRBV7-6, the J gene TRBJ1-6; tentative D call: TRBD1 (5 bases). Germline CDR1 reads SGHVS; CDR2 reads FNYEAQ. The CDR3 runs to 15 residues. Trimming stripped 0 bases from V and 7 bases from J, with 10 bases between. The CDR3 sequence is CASSLARGGNSPLHF. For the CDR3, the DNA is TGTGCCAGCAGCTTAGCGCGGGGGGGAAATTCACCCCTCCACTTT.

This clone was found once. The chain is built from TRBV6-4 and TRBJ2-5; D ambiguous. Judging by the DNA end, TRBJ2-7 fits better; the J call may be wrong. CDR1 and CDR2 (germline): MRHNA, SNTAGT. The CDR3 runs 10 residues. Written as DNA, the CDR3 is TGTGCCAGCGGTTACCACGAGCAGTACTTC. It codes for CASGYHEQYF.

This clone appeared a few times. The chain uses TRBV28 and TRBJ1-1; D ambiguous. The V and J ends lost 5 bases and 5 bases respectively, with 12 bases between them. Looked up from germline, CDR1 is MDHEN and CDR2 is SYDVKM. There are 13 residues in the CDR3. This CDR3 is CASSTRTVTEAFF. The CDR3 coding sequence is TGTGCCAGCAGTACTAGGACGGTGACTGAAGCTTTCTTT.

The V gene is TRBV27, the J gene TRBJ1-5; 9 positions agree with TRBD1. There are 15 residues in the CDR3. Per the germline V gene, CDR1 is MNHEY and CDR2 is SMNVEV (reference sequence). V gave up 5 bases and J gave up 1 base; unmatched junction bases: 3. CDR3 sequence reads: CASSGGTGSNQPQHF. CDR3 nucleotides: TGTGCCAGCAGTGGGGGGACAGGGAGCAATCAGCCCCAGCATTTT.

This chain links TRBV7-6 with TRBJ1-4; 8 nucleotides match TRBD1. V lost 5 bases, J lost 7 bases, and 9 bases stayed unmatched. Germline CDR1 and CDR2: SGHVS and FNYEAQ. This CDR3 is 15 amino acids long. CDR3 in DNA: TGTGCCAGCAGCGCGGGGACAGGAAGGGGTGAAAAACTGTTTTTT. Protein product: CASSAGTGRGEKLFF.

The chain joins TRBV6-1 to TRBJ1-1, with D hard to call. The germline V gene encodes CDR1 MNHNS and CDR2 SASEGT. V was shortened by 3 bases and J by 2 bases, with 13 bases between the two germline ends. This CDR3 has 15 residues. CDR3 region: CASSDVGLPNTEAFF. The CDR3 nucleotides read TGTGCCAGCAGTGATGTCGGACTGCCAAACACTGAAGCTTTCTTT.

This clone showed up just once. The chain links TRBV6-1 to TRBJ1-4; D is uncertain. The CDR3 spans 13 residues. V was trimmed by 2 bases and J by 4 bases, leaving 5 bases between them. Looked up from germline, CDR1 is MNHNS and CDR2 is SASEGT. The CDR3 nucleotides are TGTGCCAGCAGTGAACTACTTAATGAAAAACTGTTTTTT. Amino acids: CASSELLNEKLFF.

This clone has just a few counts. V and J are TRBV7-2 and TRBJ1-3; D might be TRBD1 (6 bases). Germline-derived CDR1 and CDR2 are SGHTA and FQGNSA. Trimming stripped 6 bases from V and 3 bases from J, with 12 bases between. The CDR3 consists of 14 residues. The CDR3 reads CASRHTGSGNTIYF. Written as DNA, the CDR3 is TGTGCCAGCAGACATACAGGGAGTGGAAACACCATATATTTT.

This clone was observed a single time. DNA for the CDR3: TGTGCCAGCTCACAAGGGGTTCCGAACACTGAAGCTTTCTTT. It yields the protein CASSQGVPNTEAFF. The genes are TRBV18 and TRBJ1-1, with D tentatively TRBD1 (5 bases). Trimming left V 4 bases short and J 1 base short, with 10 bases between. This CDR3 spans 14 amino acids. Germline CDR1 reads KGHSH; CDR2 reads LQKENI.

The J gene is TRBJ1-6, the V gene TRBV19, with a tentative D call TRBD1 (6 bases). This CDR3 contains 15 residues. V was shortened by 3 bases and J by 2 bases, with 8 bases between the two germline ends. From germline, CDR1 is LNHDA and CDR2 SQIVND (reference sequence). CDR3 residues: CASSIRQAYNSPLHF. DNA of the CDR3: TGTGCCAGTAGTATCCGACAGGCCTATAATTCACCCCTCCACTTT.

V gene TRBV6-5 combines with J gene TRBJ2-7, with TRBD1 identical over 9 bases. V lost 0 bases, J lost 1 base, and 1 base stayed unmatched. This CDR3 has 15 residues. Per the germline V gene, CDR1 is MNHEY and CDR2 is SVGAGI. CDR3 nucleotide sequence: TGTGCCAGCAGTTACTCGGGGACAGGGTCCTACGAGCAGTACTTC. This translates into CASSYSGTGSYEQYF.